This TCR beta chain derives from a study of neurological immune-mediated disorders. Germline V gene data show CDR1 as DFQATT and CDR2 as SNEGSKA (reference sequence). V dropped 1 base and J dropped 5; count of bases not matched to a gene: 1. This CDR3 is built from 12 residues. With 10-nucleotide random UMIs, 5'RACE was used to make the cDNA. Whenever a sequencing run was performed, it yielded over 190 million TCR-beta sequences from 15-18 subjects. TCRdb passed the 5' RACE reads through MiXCR, listing each CDR3 protein once. The sample includes approximately 38,000 distinct CDR3 sequences, roughly 10% of them seen just once. Study findings and constraints: The expanded clones of different subjects shared no CDR3 amino acid sequences (suggesting private repertoires in all groups).

This clonotype has a count of ten or more. No antigen is known for it. For the sorted libraries, about a million CD4+ or CD8+ T cells were used. The gene calls are TRBV20-1 and TRBJ2-7, with 8 bases matching TRBD1. Material: CD4+ T cells from blood. The source is a woman aged 30 to 39 with HTLV-1-associated myelopathy (HAM/TSP). DNA for the CDR3: TGCAGTGCTAGAGGGACAGGGAACGAGCAGTACTTC. Protein product: CSARGTGNEQYF.